Only a few counts were recorded for the clone carrying this T cell receptor (beta chain). The antigen is unknown. The record originates from a study of post-analysis software for immune sequencing data. Study-wide points: TRBV segments more frequent in patients than in controls numbered roughly 5 and included TRBV5-6, TRBV5-1 and TRBV20-1.

Prepared libraries of TCR beta cDNA carried unique molecular identifiers. Each CDR3 protein gets one entry after TCRdb re-called the PCR reads with MiXCR. The sample records 750,000 to 950,000 distinct CDR3 sequences, around 45% being singletons. Germline-derived CDR1 and CDR2 are LGHNA and YSLEER. This CDR3 has 15 amino acids. This TCR was recovered from a girl aged 10-17 years with multiple sclerosis. Sequenced input: blood. The V gene is TRBV4-3, the J gene TRBJ2-7, with 8 bases that match TRBD2. The J call could be wrong; TRBJ2-5 is a better fit for the DNA end. CDR3 protein: CASSRRVAGMETQYF. The CDR3 region has the DNA TGCGCCAGCAGCCGCCGGGTAGCGGGAATGGAGACCCAGTACTTC.